The next 9 T cell receptor beta chains were all read from a single sample in a study of shared clonotypes between healthy human individuals. The data were produced by immunoSEQ multiplex PCR, yet TCRdb's version contains in-frame clones alone and is incomplete. The table lists around 2.1 million clones, more than 85% of them singletons. Terminally differentiated effector memory CD45RA+ cells were excluded from the naive CD8 cells, which were CD45RO-negative and positively selected for CCR7. Sequencing used naive CD8+ T cells from PBMCs. The receptor source for this set is a man aged 18 to 35 in good health. Some clones in this sample may be carry-over from other donors' samples.

The rearrangement links TRBV20-1 to TRBJ2-7; D gene ambiguous. The CDR3 totals 11 residues. The germline V gene has CDR1 DFQATT and CDR2 SNEGSKA (reference sequence). Between the trimmed V and J ends, which lost 0 bases and 2 bases, there was a span of 2 bases. This CDR3 reads CSARDPYEQYF. In DNA form, the CDR3 reads TGCAGTGCTAGAGATCCCTACGAGCAGTACTTC.

The chain couples TRBV7-2 to TRBJ2-5; tentatively, D is TRBD1 (7 bases). The V end was cut by 1 base, the J end by 5 bases, with 14 bases between. Germline CDR1 reads SGHTA; CDR2 reads FQGNSA. The CDR3 has 15 residues. The CDR3 sequence: CASSLGVRGRETQYF. As DNA, the CDR3 is TGTGCCAGCAGCTTAGGGGTCAGGGGGAGGGAGACCCAGTACTTC.

CDR3 loop: CASSQAAGHLSNQPQHF. DNA for the CDR3: TGCGCCAGCAGCCAAGCGGCTGGGCACCTTAGCAATCAGCCCCAGCATTTT. The gene calls are TRBV4-1 and TRBJ1-5; D remains ambiguous. Deletions cut 1 base from V and 0 bases from J, with 13 bases between. Germline CDR1 MGHRA, CDR2 YSYEKL. The CDR3 sequence is 17 residues long.

The chain employs TRBV5-1 and TRBJ1-2; D not resolved. CDR3 length equals 11 residues. Per germline, CDR1 SGHRS and CDR2 YFSETQ. V lost 5 bases and J lost 2, with 4 bases in between. CDR3: CASRDNYGYTF. CDR3 bases: TGCGCCAGCAGAGACAACTATGGCTACACCTTC. Drawing the rest from reference TRBV5-1 and TRBJ1-2, the complete variable domain is KAGVTQTPRYLIKTRGQQVTLSCSPISGHRSVSWYQQTPGQGLQFLFEYFSETQRNKGNFPGRFSGRQFSNSRSEMNVSTLELGDSALYLCASRDNYGYTFGSGTRLTVV.

The rearrangement links TRBV5-1 to TRBJ2-2; D is perhaps TRBD1 or TRBD2 (5 bases each). CDR1 SGHRS and CDR2 YFSETQ come from the germline V gene. CDR3 length: 17 amino acids. The V end was cut by 3 bases, the J end by 2 bases, with 17 bases between. The CDR3 here is CASSYTGTDLNTGELFF. Written as DNA, the CDR3 is TGCGCCAGCAGCTATACCGGGACCGACTTAAACACCGGGGAGCTGTTTTTT.

This clone was recorded once. CDR3 amino acids: CASSYTRVNTEAFF. The CDR3 nucleotides are TGTGCCAGCAGTTATACGCGGGTGAACACTGAAGCTTTCTTT. V is TRBV6-5 and J is TRBJ1-1; the D is unclear. The germline V and J ends were trimmed by 3 bases and 0 bases, with 8 bases remaining between them. CDR1 and CDR2 from the germline V gene are MNHEY and SVGAGI. There are 14 residues in the CDR3.

The chain carries TRBV30 and TRBJ2-7, with 8 bases aligning to TRBD1. The CDR3 runs to 14 residues. The V gene's germline CDR1 is GTSNPN and CDR2 SVGIG (reference sequence). Trimming took 0 bases from V and 4 from J; bases not matched to a gene: 5. The CDR3 DNA reads as TGTGCCTGGAGTGTACGGGACAGGAATTACGAGCAGTACTTC. Amino acids: CAWSVRDRNYEQYF. The entire variable domain, with the rest obtained from reference TRBV30 and TRBJ2-7, is as follows: SQTIHQWPATLVQPVGSPLSLECTVEGTSNPNLYWYRQAAGRGLQLLFYSVGIGQISSEVPQNLSASRPQDRQFILSSKKLLLSDSGFYLCAWSVRDRNYEQYFGPGTRLTVT.

The chain is built from TRBV7-3 and TRBJ2-2, with TRBD1 matching over 8 bases. The V gene end was trimmed by 4 bases and the J gene end by 3 bases; junction bases not matched to a gene: 10. From germline, CDR1 is SGHTA and CDR2 FQGTGA. There are 17 residues in the CDR3. The CDR3 reads CASSSPGATGDTGELFF. The DNA for the CDR3 is TGTGCCAGCAGCTCCCCCGGGGCGACAGGGGACACCGGGGAGCTGTTTTTT.

This clone has just one count. The V and J genes are TRBV7-9 and TRBJ2-5, with D maybe TRBD1 (6 bases). Judging by the DNA end, TRBJ2-7 fits better; the J call may be wrong. This CDR3 comprises 14 residues. CDR1 and CDR2 (germline): SEHNR, FQNEAQ (reference sequence). Written as DNA, the CDR3 is TGTGCCAGCAGCCGTGACAGGCTGGCCTACGAGCAGTACTTC. Protein product: CASSRDRLAYEQYF.